This T cell receptor beta chain was identified in a study of T-cell memory formation after mild COVID-19. Study-level information: In these data, TCR clusters were largely donor specific. General study findings and limits: What remained unconfirmed was the SARS-CoV-2 specificity of second-wave clones peaking on day 37.

This clonotype was seen more than once but under ten times. Antigen specificity is unknown. CDR3 length equals 14 residues. Per the germline V gene, CDR1 is SGHDT and CDR2 is YYEEEE. The V end was cut by 3 bases, the J end by 1 base, with 10 bases between. Researchers used 5'RACE with constant-segment primers to make TCR alpha and TCR beta cDNA libraries that carry sample barcodes and UMIs. TCRdb called the 5' RACE reads again in MiXCR, with one record for every CDR3 protein. The sample has 450,000 to 650,000 distinct CDR3 sequences, roughly 20% seen once. The chain links TRBV5-6 to TRBJ1-1; D unresolved. Sequences were obtained from PBMCs or a T cell subset sorted from them (not recorded which). The origin of this receptor is an adult woman who had mild COVID-19 (a few samples of this study predate the infection). Cell type and time point are not known. CDR3 sequence: CASSSATKNTEAFF. For the CDR3, the DNA is TGTGCCAGCAGCTCAGCCACAAAGAACACTGAAGCTTTCTTT.